This T cell receptor beta chain was sequenced for a study of T cell responses to AZD1222 COVID-19 vaccine (dated by TCRdb to the early 2020s). Describing the broader study: AZD1222 recipients whose second dose came at about 4 weeks and those whose second dose came at about 12 weeks were combined into one group, since spike-specific TCR depth and breadth did not differ between the two schedules. Trial participants were enrolled into age subgroups of 18-55, 56-69 and 70-plus years, which contained about 160, 30 and 59 TCR-sequenced participants, respectively. A total of approximately 240 trial participants underwent TCR sequencing, of whom about 210 had received two doses of AZD1222 and approximately 25 had received two doses of the MenACWY control vaccine.

For this chain, trimming is 2 bases at the V end and 7 bases at the J end, and the number of junction bases without a gene match is 5. Inclusive of the bounding cysteine and phenylalanine, the CDR3 is 15 residues long. The entry retains the CDR3 DNA only, 45 bases that are in frame from base 1. CDR1 and CDR2 (KGHSH, LQKENI) derive from the germline V gene. Study-level results and caveats: In the small 56-69-year group, the increase in depth fell short of significance, most likely because of low power. Vaccine-associated CD4 TCRs spanned the whole spike protein, with dominant responses in regions 160-218 and 743-854. Participants were mostly white British and included more females than males, and it was suggested by the authors that clonal diversity may have been underestimated. Conclusions about previously exposed vaccinees are limited, since just 6 or 7 AZD1222 recipients were seropositive for SARS-CoV-2 at baseline. Nearly half of unique spike-specific TCRs reportedly recognized epitopes outside regions mutated in the B.1.351 and B.1.1.7 variants. After two AZD1222 doses, both the breadth and the depth of spike-specific TCRs were significantly higher than at day 0 and than in MenACWY recipients. Because no day 14 peak-response samples were available, the repertoires could be characterized only after the peak T cell response.

The time point label, read with the paper, signifies: baseline before first vaccination. The vaccinee samples were drawn from two UK trials, COV001 and COV002, one of which was a single-blind randomized controlled phase 2/3 trial testing AZD1222 (ChAdOx1 nCoV-19) in healthy adults. For TCRbeta chain sequencing, PBMC samples were collected from trial participants at day 0 and at day 28 after the second dose. The CDR3 regions of human TCRbeta chains were subjected to immunosequencing. The authors' pipeline ran thus. Repertoire TCRs were matched against a reference library of SARS-CoV-2-specific TCRs generated with the MIRA antigen-specificity platform. Breadth was defined as the fraction of unique TCRs that were SARS-CoV-2-associated. Depth was defined as the fraction of total T cells that were SARS-CoV-2-associated. Using the MIRA data, each spike-specific TCR was mapped to the spike region that the TCR reacts to and placed in a CD4 or CD8 class. Log10-transformed breadth and depth values were compared by one-way ANOVA with Sidak's multiple comparisons tests. TCRdb provides this immuneACCESS table in a form limited to in-frame rearrangements. Some clones are lacking; in checked studies, under half of them reflect an unresolved V gene, and why the rest are absent is not known. Clone size and V and J calls were adopted from that table, with D and trimming inferred from the DNA. A total of approximately 110,000 clones appear in this sample, around 87% of them only once. The ten largest clonotypes hold roughly 5.2% of the sample.

Comment on this clone: Its antigen specificity is not known. No base qualities exist here, and no much larger clone lies one base off it.

Recombination connected TRBV18 to TRBJ1-6; TRBD1 agrees with 7 junctional bases. The receptor's source is an adult in good health. Sequencing was performed on peripheral blood, taken on day 0 of AZD1222 vaccination. The CDR3 in this case is CASSPGQGVNSPLHF. The nucleotides read TGTGCCAGCTCACCAGGGCAGGGGGTAAATTCACCCCTCCACTTT. Extended through the reference TRBV18 and TRBJ1-6 proteins, this CDR3 yields the full variable domain: NAGVMQNPRHLVRRRGQEARLRCSPMKGHSHVYWYRQLPEEGLKFMVYLQKENIIDESGMPKERFSAEFPKEGPSILRIQQVVRGDSAAYFCASSPGQGVNSPLHFGNGTRLTVT.